This is a list of T cell receptor beta chains from one sample in a study of Ad26.COV2.S vaccination and SARS-CoV-2 variants. Assay used: immunoSEQ multiplex PCR; TCRdb lists only in-frame clones, some missing. The data show roughly 700,000 clones, around 89% seen once. The sample was peripheral blood, taken in a trial of Ad26.COV2.S vaccine versus placebo. Source of these receptors: a person aged 18-60 years who received the Ad26.COV2.S COVID-19 vaccine or a placebo. The CDR3 runs from the conserved cysteine through the conserved F or W.

V: TRBV27; length: 16; CDR3: CASSLAHTGTVHGYTF
V: TRBV30; length: 13; CDR3: CAWSTTSPTPLHF
V: TRBV5-1; length: 15; CDR3: CASSLVGTVRETQYF
V: TRBV9; length: 17; CDR3: CASSLRTGGTGANVLTF
V: TRBV11-2; length: 12; CDR3: CASSPGQGWAFF
V: TRBV11-2; length: 16; CDR3: CASSLGGLAGVNEQFF
V: TRBV5-8; length: 14; CDR3: CASTIGTVNSPLHF
V: TRBV3-1/TRBV3-2; length: 14; CDR3: CASSQTDAVNEQFF
V: TRBV5-4; length: 13; CDR3: CASSLWEGIEQFF
V: TRBV5-1; length: 15; CDR3: CASSTLQGQGTEAFF
V: TRBV19; length: 15; CDR3: CASSPKASGWETQYF
V: TRBV18; length: 15; CDR3: CASSPNSANTGELFF
V: TRBV10-3; length: 14; CDR3: CAISRLGVQETQYF
V: TRBV6-4; length: 14; CDR3: CASSPGLRTDTQYF
V: TRBV3-1/TRBV3-2; length: 14; CDR3: CASSQFAGADEQYF
V: TRBV27; length: 16; CDR3: CASSPSPLGSNQPQHF
V: TRBV10-3; length: 16; CDR3: CAISEGHTTPNTEAFF
V: TRBV5-5; length: 14; CDR3: CASSFGQGSYEQYF
V: TRBV18; length: 14; CDR3: CASSPLPEGSEAFF
V: TRBV4-1; length: 15; CDR3: CASSQVGSSGNTIYF
V: TRBV3-1/TRBV3-2; length: 13; CDR3: CASSPGTSYEQFF
V: TRBV5-1; length: 15; CDR3: CASSPGTSGGNEQFF
V: TRBV5-1; length: 14; CDR3: CASSLAGQLYEQYF
V: TRBV5-4; length: 15; CDR3: CASSRAGGTEETQYF
V: TRBV3-1/TRBV3-2; length: 17; CDR3: CASSPNGLASNTGELFF
V: TRBV24-1; length: 14; CDR3: CATSDPGTHNEQFF
V: TRBV6-5; length: 15; CDR3: CASNPGYSSYNEQFF
V: TRBV7-2; length: 19; CDR3: CASSTWGTSGGSRAYEQYF
V: TRBV18; length: 16; CDR3: CASSPGRRTDTGELFF
V: TRBV10-3; length: 12; CDR3: CAIATGGKTQYF
V: TRBV27; length: 15; CDR3: CASSISVATPYEQYF
V: TRBV7-2; length: 13; CDR3: CASSVGSGNTIYF
V: TRBV6-1; length: 17; CDR3: CASSEPTLPAYNQPQHF
V: TRBV10-3; length: 12; CDR3: CAISRENTEAFF
V: TRBV6-5; length: 15; CDR3: CASSRTSGLYNEQFF
V: TRBV14; length: 14; CDR3: CASSQADRSYGYTF
V: TRBV6-1; length: 16; CDR3: CASSEWGDMTLGAQYF
V: TRBV27; length: 14; CDR3: CASSYRGRGTEAFF
V: TRBV29-1; length: 13; CDR3: CSVGVGQGYGYTF
V: TRBV7-9; length: 15; CDR3: CASSNGDRAGGELFF
V: TRBV3-1/TRBV3-2; length: 16; CDR3: CASSQEGPGMAGELFF